Included here is one T cell receptor beta chain sequence, with context. Antigen specificity is unknown. MiXCR was run by TCRdb on the reads, yielding one entry per CDR3 protein. The profile shows tens of thousands of distinct CDR3 sequences, 21% of them singletons. This entry comes from a study of lung T cells in sarcoidosis with Löfgren's syndrome. Study overall: Bronchoalveolar lavage fluid in sarcoidosis accumulates CD4+ T cells.

There are 14 residues in the CDR3. J lost 9 bases, V lost 6 bases, and 8 bases had no gene match. Germline CDR1 SNHLY, CDR2 FYNNEI. Study-level results: Versus controls, Löfgren's syndrome patients reportedly showed TRAV12-1 and TRBV2 as most expanded. Sarcoidosis antigen recognition was only suggested, antigen unidentified. Shared TRAV12-1 and TRBV2 CDR3 motifs across Löfgren's syndrome patients reportedly suggested public CD4+ TCRs.

The chain recombines TRBV2 with TRBJ1-6, with 7 bases that match TRBD1. The sequence was collected from a human donor with sarcoidosis (Löfgren's syndrome or another form), or a control subject (not recorded which). The sequenced sample was CD4+ T cells from PBMCs. The CDR3 loop reads CASRNHDRVSPLHF. CDR3 nucleotides: TGTGCCAGCAGAAATCACGACAGGGTTTCACCCCTCCACTTT.